These 10 T cell receptor beta chains originate from one sample sequenced in a study of T cell changes during pregnancy in multiple sclerosis. The protocol was immunoSEQ multiplex PCR, while the TCRdb copy is restricted to in-frame clones and leaves out a portion. There are around 79,000 clones in the sample; about nine tenths occur only once, and about 0.52% lies in the top ten. Sequencing was performed on CD4+ T cells from peripheral blood mononuclear cells, taken in the second trimester of pregnancy. The receptors originated from a female donor with multiple sclerosis, enrolled in a pregnancy study.

The chain has TRBV20-1 and TRBJ2-3, with D maybe TRBD2 (5 bases). Germline-derived CDR1 and CDR2 are DFQATT and SNEGSKA (reference sequence). V gave up 5 bases and J gave up 6 bases, with 9 bases separating them. The CDR3 has 11 amino acids. The CDR3 nucleotides read TGCAGTGCTGACTACGGGGATACGCAGTATTTT. It is translated as CSADYGDTQYF.

J is TRBJ1-5 and V is TRBV19; 7 bases are shared with TRBD1. The ends lost 9 bases at V and 6 bases at J; junction bases unmatched: 14. The CDR3 has 15 amino acids. Germline V lookup: CDR1 LNHDA, CDR2 SQIVND (reference sequence). This CDR3 is CASSQGQASGQPQHF. In nucleotides, the CDR3 is TGTGCCAGCTCGCAAGGACAGGCCTCAGGTCAGCCCCAGCATTTT. Together with reference TRBV19 and TRBJ1-5, the CDR3 gives the full variable domain: DGGITQSPKYLFRKEGQNVTLSCEQNLNHDAMYWYRQDPGQGLRLIYYSQIVNDFQKGDIAEGYSVSREKKESFPLTVTSAQKNPTAFYLCASSQGQASGQPQHFGDGTRLSIL.

This rearrangement joins TRBV7-9 to TRBJ2-7; D may be TRBD2 (6 bases). This CDR3 is 15 amino acids long. CDR1 SEHNR and CDR2 FQNEAQ come from the germline V gene (reference sequence). The V end lost 6 bases, the J end lost 3 bases, and 18 bases lay between the germline ends. The CDR3 here is CASSHRRDSLYEQYF. CDR3 sequence (DNA): TGTGCCAGCAGTCACCGCCGGGACTCACTCTACGAGCAGTACTTC.

This clone appeared a single time. The chain has TRBV27 and TRBJ1-4, with 11 bases identical to TRBD1. Germline loops: CDR1 MNHEY, CDR2 SMNVEV (reference sequence). CDR3 length equals 15 residues. V lost 6 bases and J lost 10; bases outside the gene matches: 10. This chain's CDR3 is CASRPTGTGGRKLFF. CDR3 sequence (DNA): TGTGCCAGCAGACCAACCGGGACAGGGGGTCGAAAACTGTTTTTT.

The chain is built from TRBV6-6 and TRBJ1-2, with a weak D call TRBD1 (6 bases). The CDR3 is made up of 14 amino acids. Germline CDR1 reads MNHNY; CDR2 reads SVGAGI (reference sequence). The V end was cut by 5 bases, the J end by 2 bases, with 12 bases between. This CDR3 reads CASSQGPQNYGYTF. As DNA, the CDR3 is TGTGCCAGCAGTCAGGGGCCCCAGAACTATGGCTACACCTTC.

This sequence joins TRBV9 and TRBJ2-7; possible D gene TRBD1, 5 bases. This CDR3 region has 14 residues. Germline assignment: CDR1 SGDLS and CDR2 YYNGEE. V was trimmed by 0 bases and J by 3 bases, leaving 10 bases between them. CDR3: CASSVVGTGYEQYF. The CDR3, as DNA: TGTGCCAGCAGCGTAGTAGGCACAGGCTACGAGCAGTACTTC.

This rearrangement joins TRBV7-6 to TRBJ2-7, with 11 bases identical to TRBD2. CDR3 length: 17 residues. The V gene end was trimmed by 4 bases and the J gene end by 2 bases; junction bases not matched to a gene: 10. CDR1 SGHVS and CDR2 FNYEAQ come from the germline V gene. The CDR3 loop is CASSSLKTSGVAYEQYF. The CDR3 bases are TGTGCCAGCAGCTCACTAAAGACTAGCGGGGTTGCCTACGAGCAGTACTTC.

The CDR3 here is CASSLTAMNTEAFF. The CDR3 DNA follows: TGCGCCAGCAGCCTGACAGCTATGAACACTGAAGCTTTCTTT. V and J are TRBV5-1 and TRBJ1-1; a weak D match, TRBD1 (5 bases). Germline loops: CDR1 SGHRS, CDR2 YFSETQ. The V and J ends lost 4 bases and 0 bases respectively, with 10 bases between them. This CDR3 comprises 14 residues.

The chain combines TRBV6-5 with TRBJ2-5; tentatively, D is TRBD2 (6 bases). V was trimmed by 6 bases and J by 2 bases, leaving 13 bases between them. The CDR3 loop spans 14 amino acids. Per germline, CDR1 MNHEY and CDR2 SVGAGI. The CDR3 spells CASSRGTYQETQYF. The CDR3 DNA sequence: TGTGCCAGCAGCCGAGGGACTTATCAAGAGACCCAGTACTTC.

The V gene is TRBV6-5, the J gene TRBJ1-6, with D tentatively TRBD1 (6 bases). The CDR3 runs to 13 residues. Germline values: CDR1 MNHEY, CDR2 SVGAGI. V lost 5 bases and J lost 7, with 9 bases in between. The DNA for the CDR3 is TGTGCCAGCAGTCAGGGGTTAAATTCACCCCTCCACTTT. It encodes CASSQGLNSPLHF.